The clone carrying this T cell receptor (beta chain) occurred many times. Amplification of TCR beta CDR3 regions was performed using RNA transcripts as template. The study used the HTBI primer set for a first-round RT-PCR of the TCR CDR3. TCRdb processed the multiplex PCR reads anew with MiXCR; each CDR3 protein has one entry. The sample comprises hundreds of thousands of distinct CDR3 sequences, approximately 40% of which are singletons, and roughly 8.3% rests with the top ten. The source of the sample is a study of T cells in Graves' hyperthyroidism and ophthalmopathy. Germline CDR1 reads SEHNR; CDR2 reads FQNEAQ (reference sequence). CDR3 size: 15 residues. J gave up 7 bases and V 5 bases, and 8 bases lay outside the gene matches.

This sequence joins TRBV7-9 and TRBJ1-4, with 9 positions matching TRBD1. The sequenced sample was blood. The sequence came from a man aged 18 to 30 with Graves' hyperthyroidism. CDR3 in DNA: TGTGCCAGCAGCCCCGTCGGACAGGGGTCTGAAAAACTGTTTTTT. Translation: CASSPVGQGSEKLFF.